Below, 10 T cell receptor beta chains from the same sample are listed, as sequenced in a study of healthy donors' naive CD4 and CD8 T cells. TCR libraries were built from about 0.55 ug of total RNA by linear amplification. TCRdb reprocessed the reads via MiXCR and lists one record per CDR3 protein. The table lists roughly 200,000 distinct CDR3 sequences, 65% to 80% of them singletons. The sequenced sample consisted of naive CD4+ and CD8+ T cells sorted from blood, pooled from several donors. The receptors here all came from a pool of human donors in good health; the sample pools cells from several healthy donors.

With respect to this clonotype: The junction departs from germline at one end; a sequencing error may be responsible. The chain joins TRBV11-2 to TRBJ2-1; TRBD1 agrees at 7 bases. Germline values: CDR1 SGHAT, CDR2 FQNNGV. The CDR3 covers 14 residues. DNA for the CDR3: TGTGCCAGCAGCTTTGGGACAGCCTACTATGAGCAGTTCTTC. Its translation: CASSFGTAYYEQFF.

The chain couples TRBV6-6 to TRBJ2-1; the match to TRBD2 covers 9 bases. The CDR3 is 14 amino acids. V was pared by 2 bases and J by 5 bases, with 1 base of the junction left unmatched. Germline CDR1 reads MNHNY; CDR2 reads SVGAGI (reference sequence). CDR3 DNA sequence: TGTGCCAGCAGTTACCTAGCGGGGAACAATGAGCAGTTCTTC. Amino acid sequence: CASSYLAGNNEQFF.

This clonotype was picked up a small number of times. This sequence joins TRBV19 and TRBJ2-7, with 7 positions matching TRBD1. Germline CDR1 and CDR2: LNHDA and SQIVND (reference sequence). V lost 5 bases and J lost 3; bases outside the gene matches: 4. The CDR3 is made up of 13 amino acids. CDR3 residues: CASSSGQNYEQYF. The DNA of the CDR3 is TGTGCCAGTAGTTCGGGACAGAACTACGAGCAGTACTTC.

The sample holds a few counts of this clonotype. J is TRBJ1-1 and V is TRBV2; D is perhaps TRBD1 (5 bases). This CDR3 is built from 14 residues. The germline V gene encodes CDR1 SNHLY and CDR2 FYNNEI. Trimming took 4 bases from V and 1 from J, leaving 10 bases between them. The CDR3 reads CASSAGFRNTEAFF. The CDR3 DNA reads as TGTGCCAGCAGTGCAGGGTTTAGGAACACTGAAGCTTTCTTT.

The V gene is TRBV5-1, the J gene TRBJ2-1; D may be TRBD1 (5 bases). The germline V gene has CDR1 SGHRS and CDR2 YFSETQ. The germline V and J ends were trimmed by 0 bases and 2 bases, with 9 bases remaining between them. The CDR3 runs 15 residues. Written as DNA, the CDR3 is TGCGCCAGCAGCTTGGGGCAGGGTACCTACAATGAGCAGTTCTTC. It yields the protein CASSLGQGTYNEQFF.

This rearrangement joins TRBV29-1 to TRBJ2-1; TRBD2 matches at 10 bases. Germline values: CDR1 SQVTM, CDR2 ANQGSEA. V lost 7 bases to trimming and J lost 7 bases; unmatched junction nucleotides: 10. This CDR3 contains 14 residues. Written as DNA, the CDR3 is TGCAGCGCTATGAAAGCGGGAGGGCCGAATGAGCAGTTCTTC. Translated: CSAMKAGGPNEQFF.

J is TRBJ2-3 and V is TRBV10-3; possibly TRBD2 for D (5 bases). This CDR3 contains 13 residues. The V end lost 8 bases, the J end lost 2 bases, and 11 bases lay between the germline ends. Germline-derived CDR1 and CDR2 are ENHRY and SYGVKD. Here the CDR3 reads CAILMDSTDTQYF. As DNA, the CDR3 is TGTGCCATCCTTATGGACTCCACAGATACGCAGTATTTT.

This chain links TRBV19 with TRBJ1-5; D not certain. Trimming removed 2 bases at V and 0 bases at J, with 8 bases between. The CDR3 consists of 15 residues. Germline V gene data show CDR1 as LNHDA and CDR2 as SQIVND (reference sequence). In nucleotides, the CDR3 is TGTGCCAGTAGTATAACCCCATATAGCAATCAGCCCCAGCATTTT. It codes for CASSITPYSNQPQHF.

The rearrangement joins TRBV13 to TRBJ2-5; D remains ambiguous. The CDR3 has 16 amino acids. The germline gives CDR1 PRHDT, CDR2 FYEKMQ (reference sequence). The ends were cut back, 5 bases at V and 1 base at J, with 17 bases in the middle. Here the CDR3 reads CASSQEVPDGQETQYF. The CDR3 DNA follows: TGTGCCAGCAGCCAAGAGGTCCCCGACGGCCAAGAGACCCAGTACTTC.

This clonotype has just a few counts. CDR3 bases: TGCAGCGTTGAAGATCGAGGGACAGGCTATGGCTACACCTTC. Its translation: CSVEDRGTGYGYTF. The chain couples TRBV29-1 to TRBJ1-2; 8 bases are shared with TRBD1. Trimming took 0 bases from V and 4 from J; bases not matched to a gene: 4. Per germline, CDR1 SQVTM and CDR2 ANQGSEA. This CDR3 spans 14 amino acids.